The clone carrying this T cell receptor beta chain appeared a single time. Its antigen is unknown. Sample time point: week 47, end of study. It was 300 ug of mutant IDH1 20-mer peptide that made up each vaccine dose, given with topical imiquimod. Eight vaccine doses were administered to patients at weeks 1, 3, 5, 7, 11, 15, 19 and 23. These data come from a study of a mutant IDH1 vaccine in newly diagnosed glioma. Turning to the study itself: In the visit schedule, V12 fell in week 35, while V13 fell in week 47. Study outcomes and limitations: Immune responses induced by vaccination arose in 93.3% of the patients. Pseudoprogression apparently tracked independently of changes in top peripheral T cell clonotypes.

Measured with immunoSEQ multiplex PCR; TCRdb has only the in-frame clones, and not every one. The sample consists of almost 95,000 clones, approximately 89% of them appearing once. This receptor was identified in a woman between 50 and 59 years old with glioma. This material consisted of PBMCs, taken from a glioma patient whose treatment included an IDH1 peptide vaccine.

The CDR3 here is CASSILTSGIHNEQFF. The CDR3 DNA reads as TGTGCCAGTAGTATCCTGACTAGCGGGATCCACAATGAGCAGTTCTTC. This sequence joins TRBV19 and TRBJ2-1; TRBD2 aligns across 11 bases. This CDR3 comprises 16 residues. Per the germline V gene, CDR1 is LNHDA and CDR2 is SQIVND (reference sequence). Germline trimming cut 3 bases from V and 5 bases from J; bases unmatched to any gene: 6.